Presented here are 22 T cell receptor beta chains from one specimen sequenced in a study of blood T cell repertoires in COVID-19. The repertoire was sequenced with immunoSEQ multiplex PCR; TCRdb's copy has only in-frame clones and lacks some. Of approximately 140,000 clones in the sample, about 83% were seen once. Sequenced sample: peripheral blood. Receptors were obtained from a woman in her forties with acute or convalescent COVID-19.

This clone was seen a handful of times. This rearrangement joins TRBV29-1 to TRBJ1-1, with 7 positions matching TRBD1. The length of the CDR3 is 12 residues. Germline V gene sequence: CDR1 SQVTM, CDR2 ANQGSEA. The CDR3 loop reads CRGDRENTEAFF. The CDR3 DNA is TGCAGGGGAGACAGGGAGAACACTGAAGCTTTCTTT.

The chain joins TRBV12-3 or TRBV12-4 to TRBJ1-1; D is uncertain. The V end was cut by 7 bases, the J end by 1 base, with 10 bases between. This CDR3 spans 13 amino acids. CDR3 residues: CASKSRENTEAFF. In DNA, the CDR3 is TGTGCCAGCAAATCGAGGGAGAACACTGAAGCTTTCTTT.

This clone occurred once. The gene calls are TRBV25-1 and TRBJ2-1, with 7 bases identical to TRBD2. The CDR3 has 14 residues. Germline CDR1 reads MGHDK; CDR2 reads SYGVNS. The J segment lost 7 bases and the V segment lost 1 base, leaving 4 bases of the junction unmatched. CDR3 sequence: CASSEFGLGNEQFF. In DNA form, the CDR3 reads TGTGCCAGCAGTGAATTCGGACTAGGAAATGAGCAGTTCTTC.

J is TRBJ2-3 and V is TRBV19; D is possibly TRBD1 (8 bases). The CDR3 spans 13 residues. CDR1 and CDR2 (germline): LNHDA, SQIVND (reference sequence). Trimming stripped 9 bases from V and 3 bases from J, with 13 bases between. In DNA, the CDR3 is TGTGCCAGCGGACAGGGACTAACAGATACGCAGTATTTT. Its protein is CASGQGLTDTQYF.

The chain has TRBV5-1 and TRBJ1-1, with D tentatively TRBD1 (5 bases). Looked up from germline, CDR1 is SGHRS and CDR2 is YFSETQ. Between the trimmed V and J ends, which lost 3 bases and 3 bases, there was a span of 15 bases. This CDR3 has 15 amino acids. The CDR3 DNA follows: TGCGCCAGCAGCTCGGCGGGGGGGACGTACACTGAAGCTTTCTTT. This sequence encodes CASSSAGGTYTEAFF.

This chain connects TRBV5-4 to TRBJ2-7; either TRBD1 or TRBD2 may fit D (5 bases each). Per germline, CDR1 SGHNT and CDR2 YYREEE (reference sequence). The CDR3 loop spans 14 amino acids. Trimming shortened V by 4 bases and J by 7 bases, and 18 bases separated the two germline ends. The CDR3 loop reads CASSLGPVPGEQYF. The CDR3, as DNA: TGTGCCAGCAGCCTGGGACCCGTCCCAGGGGAGCAGTACTTC. Complete variable domain (other parts from reference TRBV5-4 and TRBJ2-7): ETGVTQSPTHLIKTRGQQVTLRCSSQSGHNTVSWYQQALGQGPQFIFQYYREEENGRGNFPPRFSGLQFPNYSSELNVNALELDDSALYLCASSLGPVPGEQYFGPGTRLTVT.

The chain is built from TRBV18 and TRBJ2-3; 12 positions match TRBD2. Germline V gene sequence: CDR1 KGHSH, CDR2 LQKENI. J lost 5 bases, V lost 1 base, and 7 bases had no gene match. CDR3 size: 17 residues. CDR3 loop: CASSPLTSGGKRDTQYF. The CDR3 coding sequence is TGTGCCAGCTCACCACTGACTAGCGGGGGTAAGAGAGATACGCAGTATTTT.

This chain uses TRBV20-1 with TRBJ1-1; TRBD1 might be the D (5 bases). The V end was cut by 3 bases, the J end by 11 bases, with 19 bases between. Germline values: CDR1 DFQATT, CDR2 SNEGSKA (reference sequence). The CDR3 runs to 13 residues. The DNA for the CDR3 is TGCAGTGCTAGTTGGCAGGGTGGGGTTGGCGCTTTCTTT. Translation gives CSASWQGGVGAFF.

DNA for the CDR3: TGTGCCAGCAGTTTACGGCAGGGGGCCTCCATCTACGAGCAGTACTTC. It encodes CASSLRQGASIYEQYF. The rearrangement links TRBV28 to TRBJ2-7; 8 bases line up with TRBD1. Unmatched junction bases numbered 9, after V lost 2 bases and J lost 3 bases. CDR1 is MDHEN, CDR2 SYDVKM, per germline. This CDR3 has 16 amino acids.

V is TRBV30 and J is TRBJ1-5, with 7 bases that match TRBD1. This CDR3 has 16 amino acids. V shed 0 bases and J 0 bases; nucleotides not matched to a gene: 5. Germline loops: CDR1 GTSNPN, CDR2 SVGIG (reference sequence). CDR3 residues: CAWSVRGQVSNQPQHF. In DNA, the CDR3 is TGTGCCTGGAGTGTACGTGGACAGGTTAGCAATCAGCCCCAGCATTTT.

In its sample, this clone was seen a few times. The chain is built from TRBV27 and TRBJ1-2, with a tentative D call TRBD1 (6 bases). This CDR3 is built from 14 residues. Germline values: CDR1 MNHEY, CDR2 SMNVEV (reference sequence). Trimming stripped 8 bases from V and 4 bases from J, with 17 bases between. CDR3 in DNA: TGTGCCAGCCGGGGCTCGGACAGCCTCTATGGCTACACCTTC. Amino acids: CASRGSDSLYGYTF.

The chain couples TRBV6-5 to TRBJ2-5; 10 bases match TRBD1. Germline lookup yields CDR1 MNHEY and CDR2 SVGAGI. V gave up 6 bases and J gave up 5 bases; unmatched junction bases: 0. The CDR3 totals 12 residues. The CDR3 coding sequence is TGTGCCAGCAGGACAGGGGGCGAGACCCAGTACTTC. Its protein product is CASRTGGETQYF.

The CDR3 DNA reads TGTGCCAGCAGCTTTGGCAGATATCAGCCCCAGCATTTT. It translates to CASSFGRYQPQHF. This chain joins TRBV7-9 and TRBJ1-5; D uncertain. Germline CDR1 and CDR2: SEHNR and FQNEAQ (reference sequence). The CDR3 has 13 residues. V was pared by 3 bases and J by 5 bases, with 8 bases between. Together with reference TRBV7-9 and TRBJ1-5, the CDR3 gives the full variable domain: DTGVSQNPRHKITKRGQNVTFRCDPISEHNRLYWYRQTLGQGPEFLTYFQNEAQLEKSRLLSDRFSAERPKGSFSTLEIQRTEQGDSAMYLCASSFGRYQPQHFGDGTRLSIL.

The chain uses TRBV29-1 and TRBJ1-5; the D gene is possibly TRBD1 (5 bases). V was cut by 5 bases and J by 6 bases, with 17 bases left in between. Germline-derived CDR1 and CDR2 are SQVTM and ANQGSEA. The CDR3 is made up of 14 amino acids. The CDR3 protein is CSVSLDTGGQPQHF. The CDR3 nucleotides read TGCAGCGTTTCACTAGACACGGGGGGTCAGCCCCAGCATTTT. Variable domain in full (rest from reference TRBV29-1 and TRBJ1-5): SAVISQKPSRDICQRGTSLTIQCQVDSQVTMMFWYRQQPGQSLTLIATANQGSEATYESGFVIDKFPISRPNLTFSTLTVSNMSPEDSSIYLCSVSLDTGGQPQHFGDGTRLSIL.

This sequence joins TRBV7-2 and TRBJ2-3, with 9 nucleotides matching TRBD2. Losses at the gene ends were 1 base for V and 6 bases for J; bases not matched to a gene: 5. Germline lookup yields CDR1 SGHTA and CDR2 FQGNSA. CDR3 size: 15 residues. CDR3 sequence: CASSLVAGAQDTQYF. CDR3 coding DNA: TGTGCCAGCAGCTTAGTAGCGGGGGCCCAGGATACGCAGTATTTT.

The CDR3 DNA is TGTGCCAGCAGCGTAGGCAGCTCTGGAAACACCATATATTTT. Protein sequence: CASSVGSSGNTIYF. V gene TRBV9 combines with J gene TRBJ1-3; D uncertain. Germline V lookup: CDR1 SGDLS, CDR2 YYNGEE. The V end was cut by 0 bases, the J end by 0 bases, with 4 bases between. CDR3 length: 14 residues.

J is TRBJ2-3 and V is TRBV10-2, with D perhaps matching TRBD2 (7 bases). The CDR3 has 13 amino acids. CDR1 and CDR2 (germline): WSHSY, SAAADI. V lost 6 bases, J lost 8 bases, and 15 bases lay in between. CDR3 bases: TGCGCCAGCAGCCCCGGGGGGCTAGCTACGCAGTATTTT. Translated, it gives CASSPGGLATQYF.

The V and J genes are TRBV5-5 and TRBJ1-4; D perhaps matches TRBD1 (6 bases). There are 16 residues in the CDR3. Looked up from germline, CDR1 is SGHKS and CDR2 is YYEKEE (reference sequence). The V end was cut by 3 bases, the J end by 0 bases, with 12 bases between. The CDR3 reads CASSSQGYATNEKLFF. The CDR3 bases are TGTGCCAGCAGCTCACAGGGTTACGCAACTAATGAAAAACTGTTTTTT.

The genes are TRBV4-3 and TRBJ2-1; 10 bases fit TRBD2. The CDR3 totals 15 residues. With 3 bases clipped from V and 6 bases from J, the junction kept 5 bases outside the gene matches. Germline CDR1 is LGHNA and CDR2 is YSLEER. The CDR3 DNA reads as TGCGCCAGCAGCCAGCGACTAGCGGGCTCCAATGAGCAGTTCTTC. Translation: CASSQRLAGSNEQFF.

This chain links TRBV2 with TRBJ1-3; D gene unclear. V lost 10 bases to trimming and J lost 0 bases, with 16 bases between them. This CDR3 comprises 15 residues. Germline CDR1 SNHLY, CDR2 FYNNEI. The CDR3 DNA reads as TGTGCCACCAAGAGGACTGTCACCTCTGGAAACACCATATATTTT. It is translated as CATKRTVTSGNTIYF. Using reference TRBV2 and TRBJ1-3 for the parts outside the CDR3, the full variable domain is EPEVTQTPSHQVTQMGQEVILRCVPISNHLYFYWYRQILGQKVEFLVSFYNNEISEKSEIFDDQFSVERPDGSNFTLKIRSTKLEDSAMYFCATKRTVTSGNTIYFGEGSWLTVV.

The CDR3 loop is CASSVGQESAEQYF. The DNA for the CDR3 is TGTGCCAGCAGCGTGGGACAGGAATCGGCCGAGCAGTACTTC. The chain employs TRBV6-4 and TRBJ2-7, with 8 nucleotides matching TRBD1. The junction had 10 bases not matched to a gene; V was cut back by 6 bases and J by 6 bases. CDR3 size: 14 residues. Looked up from germline, CDR1 is MRHNA and CDR2 is SNTAGT.

The V call is TRBV4-2, the J call TRBJ2-7; 10 nucleotides agree with TRBD2. This CDR3 region has 19 residues. Germline V gene lookup returns CDR1 LGHNA and CDR2 YNFKEQ. Germline trimming cut 1 base from V and 3 bases from J; bases unmatched to any gene: 15. The CDR3 DNA reads as TGTGCCAGCAGCCAAGTCTGGGGGACTAGCGTTCAGGGAGTCTACGAGCAGTACTTC. It yields the protein CASSQVWGTSVQGVYEQYF.